This T cell receptor (beta chain) originates from a study of T cell responses to AZD1222 COVID-19 vaccine. Some clones are missing from TCRdb's copy, which holds only in-frame ones; the method was immunoSEQ multiplex PCR. The data show 130,000 or so clones, with 80% to 90% seen just once and 3.1% held by the top ten. Looked up from germline, CDR1 is MDHEN and CDR2 is SYDVKM. The CDR3 covers 15 residues. V lost 3 bases, J lost 2 bases, and 14 bases lay in between. Overall study results and limits: Only a handful of AZD1222 recipients, more than 5 in all, had baseline seropositivity.

As to this clone: Its specificity is not known.

This clonotype was obtained from an adult in good health. The chain combines TRBV28 with TRBJ2-7, with a weak D call TRBD2 (5 bases). This material consisted of peripheral blood, taken on day 0 of AZD1222 vaccination. CDR3 region: CASSLASIGAYEQYF. The DNA of the CDR3 is TGTGCCAGCAGTTTGGCCTCCATCGGGGCCTACGAGCAGTACTTC. The full variable domain, in which reference TRBV28 and TRBJ2-7 provide the parts outside the CDR3, is DVKVTQSSRYLVKRTGEKVFLECVQDMDHENMFWYRQDPGLGLRLIYFSYDVKMKEKGDIPEGYSVSREKKERFSLILESASTNQTSMYLCASSLASIGAYEQYFGPGTRLTVT.